A selection of T cell receptor beta chains follows, all from one sample in a study of cytomegalovirus exposure and HLA in healthy donors. TCRdb's copy holds only in-frame clones and misses some; the assay was immunoSEQ multiplex PCR. This table holds 210,000 or so clones, more than 65% found once. Source material: PBMCs. All receptors derive from a man aged 18-30 years in good health and CMV-seronegative. Each CDR3 is given without its conserved first and last residue. The order of the fields is D gene, V gene, CDR3 protein. The D gene is left open where the match is weak.

>TRBD2|TRBV6-1
ASSLYRDYPYEQY
>-|TRBV5-5
ASSPRTNQETQY
>-|TRBV29-1
SVEGQENTEAF
>-|TRBV19
ASSTGTNQPQH
>-|TRBV15
ATSPRRGPNQPQH
>TRBD1|TRBV4-1
ASSQGPGQGTDTQY
>-|TRBV7-3
ASSLSPGYEQY
>TRBD1|TRBV10-3
AISESRQGDYT
>-|TRBV30
AWSRANEKLF
>TRBD1|TRBV6-9
ASSSRCGTGINQPQH
>-|TRBV6-4
ASSPGDRDTEAF
>-|TRBV9
ASSVGGFTDTQY
>-|TRBV15
ATSSRGFAEAF
>TRBD1|TRBV2
ASIEGARNEKLF
>TRBD2|TRBV28
ASSKLAVHEQY
>TRBD1|TRBV6-1
ASRQGIGEQY
>TRBD2|TRBV2
ASSVMAAGSSEQY
>-|TRBV5-1
ASSLEGWDEQF
>TRBD1|TRBV7-9
ASSLAGQGTYGYT
>TRBD2|TRBV14
ASSRTAGGPYNEQF
>TRBD2|TRBV9
ASSVRGLAGMTDTQY
>TRBD1|TRBV29-1
SVEGTGVTEAF
>TRBD1|TRBV11-2
ASSSAGTGHNEQF
>-|TRBV11-2
ASSSTGPLNYGYT
>TRBD1|TRBV27
ASSATAGGYEQY
>-|TRBV9
ASSVSGGDSEQF
>-|TRBV9
ASSVGPGVVEQY
>TRBD1|TRBV6-1
ASSAQTGTNEKLF
>-|TRBV7-3
ASSVRRTDTQY
>TRBD1|TRBV4-1
ASSQWDRGFGYT
>TRBD1|TRBV27
ASSSGTGSNVLT